The 3 T cell receptor beta chains below were found in one sample sequenced in a study of CD4 T cell repertoires in COVID-19. The assay was immunoSEQ multiplex PCR, and TCRdb's table has in-frame clones only and misses some. The sample shows fewer than 100,000 clones, 80% to 90% of them seen only once. The sequences come from CD4+ T cells from peripheral blood, collected after recovery from COVID-19. The receptors here all came from a human donor who had COVID-19.

This clone was detected a few times. The V gene is TRBV7-9, the J gene TRBJ1-4; TRBD1 might be the D (5 bases). This CDR3 is 14 amino acids long. Germline V gene sequence: CDR1 SEHNR, CDR2 FQNEAQ (reference sequence). V lost 5 bases, J lost 8 bases, and 15 bases lay in between. The CDR3 is CASSLTRDDEKLFF. As DNA, the CDR3 is TGTGCCAGCAGCCTGACGAGGGACGACGAAAAACTGTTTTTT.

There are a few counts of this clone. This chain joins TRBV11-2 and TRBJ2-6, with D hard to call. Germline CDR1 SGHAT, CDR2 FQNNGV. V was shortened by 5 bases and J by 0 bases, with 11 bases between the two germline ends. This CDR3 region has 16 residues. The CDR3 sequence: CASSVAGSSGANVLTF. In nucleotides, the CDR3 is TGTGCCAGCAGCGTGGCAGGCAGCTCTGGGGCCAACGTCCTGACTTTC.

The rearrangement joins TRBV11-2 to TRBJ2-1; D possibly corresponds to TRBD2 (5 bases). This CDR3 has 13 residues. V lost 7 bases and J lost 10, with 17 bases in between. The germline gives CDR1 SGHAT, CDR2 FQNNGV. This chain's CDR3 is CASNRRTGSEQFF. The CDR3 nucleotides are TGTGCCAGCAACCGACGAACGGGAAGCGAGCAGTTCTTC.